This entry describes one T cell receptor beta chain. This entry belongs to a study of blood T cells in healthy people across ages. For the study at large: T cells yielded about one barcoded beta molecule per two cells through template switching.

Primed by a sample-barcoded 5' primer and a J-beta primer mix, a second PCR proceeded for 7 to 11 cycles. A 12-random-nucleotide template-switch adaptor tagged each cDNA molecule. Per-sample output comprised a minimum of 3 million paired-end reads containing CDR3. TCRdb used MiXCR to reprocess the 5' RACE reads, holding one entry per CDR3 protein. The sample includes approximately 850,000 distinct CDR3 sequences, 40% to 50% of them seen just once. Per the germline V gene, CDR1 is LGHDT and CDR2 is YNNKEL (reference sequence). This CDR3 comprises 15 residues. This chain connects TRBV3-1 to TRBJ2-7; D is possibly TRBD1 (5 bases). The DNA end lines up better with TRBJ2-5; the J call may be wrong. The receptor's source is a man in his sixties in good health. The sample was blood. CDR3 protein: CASSQDQGQTKTQYF. CDR3 nucleotides: TGTGCCAGCAGCCAAGATCAGGGCCAGACGAAGACCCAGTACTTC.